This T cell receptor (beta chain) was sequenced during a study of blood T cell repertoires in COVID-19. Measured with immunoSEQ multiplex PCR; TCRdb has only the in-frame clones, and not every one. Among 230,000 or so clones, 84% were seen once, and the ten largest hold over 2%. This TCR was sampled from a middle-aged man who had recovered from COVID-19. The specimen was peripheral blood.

The CDR3 here is CASSPLGETQYF. The CDR3, as DNA: TGTGCCAGCAGCCCCCTAGGAGAGACCCAGTACTTC. This chain uses TRBV7-2 with TRBJ2-5; no firm D call. The CDR3 is made up of 12 amino acids. Deletions cut 5 bases from V and 4 bases from J, with 8 bases between. Germline CDR1 reads SGHTA; CDR2 reads FQGNSA.